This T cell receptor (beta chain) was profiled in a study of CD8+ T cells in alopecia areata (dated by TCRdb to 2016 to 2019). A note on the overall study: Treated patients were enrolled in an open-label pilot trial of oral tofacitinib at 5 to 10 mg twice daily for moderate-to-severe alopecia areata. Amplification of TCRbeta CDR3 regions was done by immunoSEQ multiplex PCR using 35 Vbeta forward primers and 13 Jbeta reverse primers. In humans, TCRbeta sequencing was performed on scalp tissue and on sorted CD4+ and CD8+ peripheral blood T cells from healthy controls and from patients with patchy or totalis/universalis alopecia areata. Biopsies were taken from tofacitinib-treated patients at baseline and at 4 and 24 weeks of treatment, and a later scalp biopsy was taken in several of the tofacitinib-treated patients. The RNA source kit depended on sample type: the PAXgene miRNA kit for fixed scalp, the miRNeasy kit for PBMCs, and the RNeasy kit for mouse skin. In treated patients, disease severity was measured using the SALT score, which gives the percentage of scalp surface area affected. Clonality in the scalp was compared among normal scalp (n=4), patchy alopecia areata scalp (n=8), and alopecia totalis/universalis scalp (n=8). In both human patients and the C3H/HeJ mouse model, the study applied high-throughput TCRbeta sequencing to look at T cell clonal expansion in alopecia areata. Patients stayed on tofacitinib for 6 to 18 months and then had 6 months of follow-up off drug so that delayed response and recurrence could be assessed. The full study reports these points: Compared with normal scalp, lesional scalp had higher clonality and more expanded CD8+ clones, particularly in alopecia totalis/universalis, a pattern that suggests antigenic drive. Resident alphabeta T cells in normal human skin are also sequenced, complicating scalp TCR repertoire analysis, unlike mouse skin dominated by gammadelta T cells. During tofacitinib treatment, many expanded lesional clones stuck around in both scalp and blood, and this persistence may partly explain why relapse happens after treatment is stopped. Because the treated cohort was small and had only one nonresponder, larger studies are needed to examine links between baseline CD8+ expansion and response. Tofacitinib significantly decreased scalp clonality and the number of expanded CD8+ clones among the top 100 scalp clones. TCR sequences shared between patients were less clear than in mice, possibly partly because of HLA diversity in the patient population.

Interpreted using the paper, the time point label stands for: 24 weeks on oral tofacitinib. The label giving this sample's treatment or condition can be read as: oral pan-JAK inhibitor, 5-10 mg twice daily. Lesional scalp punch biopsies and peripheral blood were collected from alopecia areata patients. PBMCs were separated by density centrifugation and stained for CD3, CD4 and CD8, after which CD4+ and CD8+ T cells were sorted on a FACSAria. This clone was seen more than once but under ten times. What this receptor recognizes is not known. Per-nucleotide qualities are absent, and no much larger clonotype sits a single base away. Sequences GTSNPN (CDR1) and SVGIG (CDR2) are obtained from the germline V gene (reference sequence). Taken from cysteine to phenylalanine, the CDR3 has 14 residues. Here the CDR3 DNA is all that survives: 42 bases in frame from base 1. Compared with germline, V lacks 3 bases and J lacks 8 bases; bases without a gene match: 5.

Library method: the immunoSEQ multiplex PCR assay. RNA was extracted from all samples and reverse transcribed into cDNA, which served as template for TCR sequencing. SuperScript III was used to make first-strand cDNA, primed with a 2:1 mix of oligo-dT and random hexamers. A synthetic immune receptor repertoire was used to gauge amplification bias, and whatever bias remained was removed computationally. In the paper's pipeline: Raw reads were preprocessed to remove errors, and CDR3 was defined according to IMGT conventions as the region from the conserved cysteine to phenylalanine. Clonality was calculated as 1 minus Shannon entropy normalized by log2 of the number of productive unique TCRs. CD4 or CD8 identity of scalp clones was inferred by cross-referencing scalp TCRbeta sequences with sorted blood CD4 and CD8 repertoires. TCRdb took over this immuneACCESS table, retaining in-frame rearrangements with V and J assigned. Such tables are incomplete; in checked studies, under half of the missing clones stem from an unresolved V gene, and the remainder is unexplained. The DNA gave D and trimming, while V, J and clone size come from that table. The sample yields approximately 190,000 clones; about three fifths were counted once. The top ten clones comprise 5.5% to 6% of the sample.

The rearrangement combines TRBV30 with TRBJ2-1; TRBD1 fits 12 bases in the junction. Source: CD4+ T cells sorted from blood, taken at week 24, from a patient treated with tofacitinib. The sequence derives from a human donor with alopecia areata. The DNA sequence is TGTGCCTGGAGCCGGGACAGGGGGCTTGATGAGCAGTTCTTC. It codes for CAWSRDRGLDEQFF.